These 8 T cell receptor beta chains were all obtained from the same sample, sequenced in a study of blood T cell repertoires in COVID-19. Sequenced by immunoSEQ multiplex PCR; TCRdb stores in-frame clones only, minus some. Seen here are about 120,000 clones, 87% observed once, and the top ten hold roughly 2.1%. The sequencing sample was made of peripheral blood. The receptors originated from a woman aged 45-65 years with acute or convalescent COVID-19.

This chain joins TRBV6-5 and TRBJ2-7; the match to TRBD1 covers 8 bases. With V trimmed by 7 bases and J by 2 bases, 4 bases remained unmatched. This CDR3 is built from 13 residues. Germline V gives CDR1 MNHEY, CDR2 SVGAGI. CDR3 DNA sequence: TGTGCCAGCACTCGGGACAGGACCTACGAGCAGTACTTC. This sequence encodes CASTRDRTYEQYF.

This clone turned up a few times. This chain uses TRBV21-1 with TRBJ2-7; the table names TRBD1, a call not compared with the DNA. TRBV21-1 is a listed pseudogene. CDR3 length: 13 amino acids. The chain's CDR3 is CASSKGGPQGSYF. DNA for the CDR3: TGTGCCAGCAGCAAAGGGGGGCCCCAGGGGTCGTACTTC.

The chain joins TRBV3-1 (or the pseudogene TRBV3-2) to TRBJ2-3, with 14 bases lining up with TRBD2. Germline loops: CDR1 LGHDT, CDR2 YNNKEL (reference sequence). The CDR3 is made up of 17 amino acids. The trim removed 0 bases at V and 4 bases at J, leaving 3 bases unmatched. The CDR3 coding sequence is TGTGCCAGCAGCCAAGAGGGACTAGCGGGAGACCCAGATACGCAGTATTTT. Translating gives CASSQEGLAGDPDTQYF.

This clone has just one count. The genes are TRBV5-6 and TRBJ1-2, with TRBD1 as a possible D gene (5 bases). The CDR3 loop spans 14 amino acids. Deletions cut 1 base from V and 3 bases from J, with 10 bases between. Germline lookup yields CDR1 SGHDT and CDR2 YYEEEE. CDR3 in amino acids: CASSLQGSYYGYTF. The CDR3 nucleotides are TGTGCCAGCAGCTTGCAGGGATCGTACTATGGCTACACCTTC.

This clone came up once. The V call is TRBV13, the J call TRBJ2-7; 13 bases line up with TRBD2. CDR1 is PRHDT, CDR2 FYEKMQ, per germline (reference sequence). Trimming at V came to 6 bases and at J to 6 bases, leaving 8 bases not matched to a gene. The length of the CDR3 is 15 residues. As DNA, the CDR3 is TGTGCCAGCAGGGAACTAGCGGGGGGGCCGATCGAGCAGTACTTC. Protein: CASRELAGGPIEQYF. Based on the CDR3 plus reference TRBV13 and TRBJ2-7, the full variable domain is AAGVIQSPRHLIKEKRETATLKCYPIPRHDTVYWYQQGPGQDPQFLISFYEKMQSDKGSIPDRFSAQQFSDYHSELNMSSLELGDSALYFCASRELAGGPIEQYFGPGTRLTVT.

The chain links TRBV19 to TRBJ2-5; 8 nucleotides agree with TRBD2. V shed 1 base, J shed 3 bases, and the junction held 4 bases outside the gene matches. There are 15 residues in the CDR3. CDR1 and CDR2 (germline): LNHDA, SQIVND (reference sequence). The CDR3 sequence is CASSIAGGPEETQYF. CDR3 in DNA: TGTGCCAGTAGTATAGCGGGAGGGCCCGAAGAGACCCAGTACTTC.

The chain is built from TRBV6-6 and TRBJ1-5; D gene ambiguous. The CDR3 length is 13 residues. The germline V gene encodes CDR1 MNHNY and CDR2 SVGAGI (reference sequence). Trimming removed 7 bases from V and 4 bases from J, with 11 bases in between. CDR3 sequence: CASTSPGNQPQHF. The CDR3 DNA sequence: TGTGCCAGCACCTCCCCGGGGAATCAGCCCCAGCATTTT.

V is TRBV9 and J is TRBJ2-5; D ambiguous. The CDR3 is 15 residues long. V gave up 4 bases and J gave up 0 bases, with 13 bases separating them. The germline V gene encodes CDR1 SGDLS and CDR2 YYNGEE. The CDR3 region has the DNA TGTGCCAGCAGCTTTGATTACTCGTACCAAGAGACCCAGTACTTC. Amino acid sequence: CASSFDYSYQETQYF.